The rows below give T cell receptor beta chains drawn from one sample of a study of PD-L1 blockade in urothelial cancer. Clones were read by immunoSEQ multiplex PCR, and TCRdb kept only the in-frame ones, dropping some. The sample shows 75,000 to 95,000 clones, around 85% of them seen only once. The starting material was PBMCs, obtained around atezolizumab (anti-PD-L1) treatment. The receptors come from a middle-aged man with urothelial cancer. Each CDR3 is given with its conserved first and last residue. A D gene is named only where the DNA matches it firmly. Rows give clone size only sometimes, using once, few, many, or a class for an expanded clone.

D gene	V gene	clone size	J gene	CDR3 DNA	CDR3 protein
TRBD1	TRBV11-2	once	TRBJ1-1	TGTGCCAGCAGCGTACAAGGGGGCAGTACGCAAGCTTTCTTT	CASSVQGGSTQAFF
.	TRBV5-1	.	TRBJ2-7	TGCGCCAGCAGCTTGGGAGCACCGGAGTCCTACGAGCAGTACTTC	CASSLGAPESYEQYF
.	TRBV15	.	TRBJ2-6	TGTGCCACCAGCAGAGAACAGGGTTTCCCTTCTGGGGCCAACGTCCTGACTTTC	CATSREQGFPSGANVLTF
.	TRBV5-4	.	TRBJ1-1	TGTGCCAGCAGCTTGACACCCGGGACATCGAACACTGAAGCTTTCTTT	CASSLTPGTSNTEAFF
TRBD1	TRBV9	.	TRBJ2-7	TGTGCCAGCAGCGCGGGACAGGGATCCCACGAGCAGTACTTC	CASSAGQGSHEQYF
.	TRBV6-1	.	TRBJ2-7	TGTGCCAGCACCGCTCTCGACTTAGAGCAGTACTTC	CASTALDLEQYF
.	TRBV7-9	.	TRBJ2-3	TGTGCCAGCAGTTTGACTAGTCACACAGATACGCAGTATTTT	CASSLTSHTDTQYF
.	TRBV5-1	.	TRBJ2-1	TGCGCCAGCAGTCTTTACAATGAGCAGTTCTTC	CASSLYNEQFF
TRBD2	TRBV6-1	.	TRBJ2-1	TGTGCCAGCAGTGATCTCCCTAGCGGGACTAACAATGAGCAGTTCTTC	CASSDLPSGTNNEQFF
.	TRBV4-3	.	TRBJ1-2	TGCGCCAGCAGCCAAGGCGACAGGTTAGGCTACACCTTC	CASSQGDRLGYTF
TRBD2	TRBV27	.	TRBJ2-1	TGTGCCAGCAGTCCCCAAACTAGCGGGCCGGGGAGTGAGCAGTTCTTC	CASSPQTSGPGSEQFF
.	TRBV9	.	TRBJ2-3	TGTGCCAGCAGCGTAGACCCCACTTTAAAGACAGATACGCAGTATTTT	CASSVDPTLKTDTQYF
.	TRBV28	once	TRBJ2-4	TGTGCCAGCAGGGAACAGGGTACCACCAAAAACATTCAGTACTTC	CASREQGTTKNIQYF
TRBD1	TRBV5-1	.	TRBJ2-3	TGCGCCAGCAGCTTGCCGGGACAGGCTAGCACAGATACGCAGTATTTT	CASSLPGQASTDTQYF
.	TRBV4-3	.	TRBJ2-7	TGCGCCAGCAGCCGGTTCCTGGGGGCTTTCGAGCAGTACTTC	CASSRFLGAFEQYF
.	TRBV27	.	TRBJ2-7	TGTGCCAGCAGTTTATCGATGAGGGGGACCTACGAGCAGTACTTC	CASSLSMRGTYEQYF
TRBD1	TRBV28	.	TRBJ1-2	TGTGCCAGCAGTTTTGTACAGGGGAGTGGCTACACCTTC	CASSFVQGSGYTF
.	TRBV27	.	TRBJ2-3	TGTGCCAGCAGTTTATCGGGGCCTTACGATACGCAGTATTTT	CASSLSGPYDTQYF
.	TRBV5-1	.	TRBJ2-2	TGCGCCAGCAGCCCGATACAGGGGAACACCGGGGAGCTGTTTTTT	CASSPIQGNTGELFF
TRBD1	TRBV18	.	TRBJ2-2	TGTGCCAGCTCACCCTACGGAAGGGGGCCCGGGGAGCTGTTTTTT	CASSPYGRGPGELFF
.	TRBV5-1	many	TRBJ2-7	TGCGCCAGCAGCTTCACCGGCTACGAGCAGTACTTC	CASSFTGYEQYF
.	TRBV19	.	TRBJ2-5	TGTGCCAGTAGTATGACAGGAAACACAGAGACCCAGTACTTC	CASSMTGNTETQYF
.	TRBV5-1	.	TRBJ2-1	TGCGCCAGCGAGGAGGGGCTAACCTCCTACAATGAGCAGTTCTTC	CASEEGLTSYNEQFF
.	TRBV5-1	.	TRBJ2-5	TGCGCCAGCAGCTTGACGCGAGAGACCCAGTACTTC	CASSLTRETQYF
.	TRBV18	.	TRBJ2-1	TGTGCCAGCTCACCGGACTACTACAATGAGCAGTTCTTC	CASSPDYYNEQFF
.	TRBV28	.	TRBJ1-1	TGTGCCAGCAGTTTACAGGGAGGTTTCACTGAAGCTTTCTTT	CASSLQGGFTEAFF